A selection of T cell receptor beta chains follows, all from one sample in a study of human T cells and chemical hapten exposure. TCRdb fed the RACE reads into MiXCR, producing one record per CDR3 protein. This sample has 130,000 or so distinct CDR3 sequences; 9% to 10% occur once, and the top ten carry about 1.8%. The specimen sequenced was whole blood. The origin of the receptors is a male donor in good health. Some clones in this sample may be carry-over from other donors' samples. Each CDR3 is given with its conserved first and last residue. D genes are given only for firm matches. A row's size may be missing; if present it is once, few, many or a size class.

d_call,j_call,v_call,clone_size,cdr3_aa,cdr3_nt
NA,TRBJ2-1,TRBV29-1,NA,CSVEAQGDNEQFF,TGCAGCGTTGAAGCCCAGGGCGACAATGAGCAGTTCTTC
NA,TRBJ2-3,TRBV5-6,NA,CASRSVRGTDTQYF,TGTGCCAGCAGATCTGTAAGGGGCACAGATACGCAGTATTTT
NA,TRBJ1-5,TRBV2,NA,CASSVVRDQPQHF,TGTGCCAGCAGTGTTGTTAGGGATCAGCCCCAGCATTTT
NA,TRBJ2-2,TRBV16,few,CASSQSRGGTGELFF,TGTGCCAGCAGCCAATCCCGGGGAGGCACCGGGGAGCTGTTTTTT
TRBD2,TRBJ2-3,TRBV5-6,few,CASSLVSSGTDTQYF,TGTGCCAGCAGCTTGGTTTCTAGCGGGACAGATACGCAGTATTTT
TRBD1,TRBJ2-3,TRBV6-1,many,CATPGQGIADTQYF,TGTGCCACCCCGGGACAGGGTATCGCAGATACGCAGTATTTT
NA,TRBJ2-1,TRBV27,NA,CASSPRGPYNEKFF,TGTGCCAGCAGTCCCCGAGGCCCTTACAATGAGAAGTTCTTC
NA,TRBJ1-6,TRBV10-3,NA,CAISESMGNNSPLHF,TGTGCCATCAGTGAGTCAATGGGGAATAATTCACCCCTCCACTTT
TRBD1,TRBJ1-6,TRBV6-2/TRBV6-3,NA,CASSQQGSASPLHF,TGTGCCAGCAGCCAACAGGGGAGCGCCTCACCCCTCCACTTT
TRBD2,TRBJ2-1,TRBV6-2/TRBV6-3,few,CATLAGAYNEQFF,TGTGCCACCTTAGCGGGGGCCTACAATGAGCAGTTCTTC
NA,TRBJ2-6,TRBV29-1,few,CSVEISGANVLTF,TGCAGCGTGGAGATCTCTGGGGCCAACGTCCTGACTTTC
TRBD1,TRBJ1-2,TRBV7-9,NA,CASSLGDRNLFGYTF,TGTGCCAGCAGCTTAGGGGACAGGAATCTCTTTGGCTACACCTTC
NA,TRBJ1-1,TRBV11-2,NA,CASRFPGHLNTEAFF,TGTGCCAGCAGGTTCCCGGGACACTTGAACACTGAAGCTTTCTTT
NA,TRBJ1-1,TRBV13,NA,CASSSPTGEDTEAFF,TGTGCCAGCAGCTCCCCGACAGGAGAGGACACTGAAGCTTTCTTT
NA,TRBJ1-6,TRBV4-2,NA,CASSQDHGSPLHF,TGTGCCAGCAGCCAAGATCACGGTTCACCCCTCCACTTT
NA,TRBJ2-7,TRBV27,NA,CASSLSGHEQYF,TGTGCCAGCAGTTTATCGGGCCACGAGCAGTACTTC
TRBD1,TRBJ1-5,TRBV5-1,many,CASSFGTGIQPQHF,TGCGCCAGCAGCTTCGGGACAGGGATTCAGCCCCAGCATTTT
NA,TRBJ1-1,TRBV12-3/TRBV12-4,NA,CASSLVHHTEAFF,TGTGCCAGCAGTTTAGTCCATCACACTGAAGCTTTCTTT
NA,TRBJ1-1,TRBV29-1,many,CSVEGRGGNTEAFF,TGCAGCGTTGAAGGAAGGGGGGGGAACACTGAAGCTTTCTTT
NA,TRBJ2-1,TRBV6-5,many,CASSFLGEVYNEQFF,TGTGCCAGCAGTTTCCTGGGGGAGGTCTACAATGAGCAGTTCTTC
TRBD1,TRBJ1-5,TRBV6-6,NA,CASIETAGTVIYQPQHF,TGTGCCAGCATTGAAACGGCCGGGACAGTGATTTATCAGCCCCAGCATTTT
NA,TRBJ1-2,TRBV7-2,many,CASSLDMRGGTYGYTF,TGTGCCAGCAGCTTAGATATGAGGGGCGGAACCTATGGCTACACCTTC
NA,TRBJ1-1,TRBV6-1,many,CASSEARPPEAFF,TGTGCCAGCAGTGAAGCTCGGCCCCCTGAAGCTTTCTTT
TRBD1,TRBJ2-5,TRBV7-8,many,CASSLKRGGQQETQYF,TGTGCCAGCAGCTTAAAGCGAGGGGGCCAGCAAGAGACCCAGTACTTC
NA,TRBJ1-5,TRBV7-9,NA,CASSTLESGNQPQHF,TGTGCCAGCAGCACCCTTGAAAGCGGCAATCAGCCCCAGCATTTT
TRBD1,TRBJ1-6,TRBV5-1,NA,CASSLGTGENSPLHF,TGCGCCAGCAGCTTGGGGACAGGGGAGAATTCACCCCTCCACTTT
TRBD1,TRBJ1-1,TRBV12-3/TRBV12-4,many,CASRPEEGATEAFF,TGTGCCAGCAGGCCCGAGGAGGGGGCCACTGAAGCTTTCTTT
TRBD2,TRBJ2-5,TRBV12-3/TRBV12-4,NA,CASSSQTSGQETQYF,TGTGCCAGCAGTTCCCAGACTAGCGGCCAAGAGACCCAGTACTTC
TRBD2,TRBJ2-2,TRBV10-3,few,CASGGANTGELFF,TGTGCCTCCGGGGGGGCCAACACCGGGGAGCTGTTTTTT